This entry is about one T cell receptor (beta chain). Its antigen remains unknown. Germline values: CDR1 KGHSH, CDR2 LQKENI. This CDR3 is built from 19 residues. Trimming cost V 1 base and J 2 bases, with 20 bases left between them. The sample comes from a study of beta chain features in type 1 diabetes. Study conclusions and caveats: Relative to healthy donors, patients appeared to have naive, central memory and Treg TCRB repertoires that were more similar.

The study reverse transcribed the entire isolated RNA, so it sequenced expressed TCRB transcripts. TCRdb's copy holds only in-frame clones and misses some; the assay was immunoSEQ multiplex PCR. The sample includes 150,000 or so clones, around 50% of them seen just once. A single heparinised blood sample, averaging around 0.11 L, was obtained per donor. The sequence was collected from a man between 18 and 35 years old in good health. This chain uses TRBV18 with TRBJ1-4; D is possibly TRBD1 (5 bases). Sample: Tregs from blood. In nucleotides, the CDR3 is TGTGCCAGCTCACCACGGACATCCCCGCGCCGGGTGACTAATGAAAAACTGTTTTTT. Translation gives CASSPRTSPRRVTNEKLFF. The whole variable domain, filled in from reference TRBV18 and TRBJ1-4, reads NAGVMQNPRHLVRRRGQEARLRCSPMKGHSHVYWYRQLPEEGLKFMVYLQKENIIDESGMPKERFSAEFPKEGPSILRIQQVVRGDSAAYFCASSPRTSPRRVTNEKLFFGSGTQLSVL.